This TCR beta chain was obtained from a study of T cell repertoires in cytomegalovirus infection. Study at large: Matching HLA type, along with CMV infection, was indicated by public TCR beta signatures. Overall study findings and caveats: People with CMV and the relevant HLA were identified by cumulative public TCR beta family frequency. The ex vivo response was dominated by HLA-C-restricted CMV-specific TCR beta clonotypes.

A few counts support this clonotype. Its antigen is unidentified. TCRdb processed the reads anew with MiXCR; each CDR3 protein has one entry. The data hold around 340,000 distinct CDR3 sequences, with just under 30% observed a single time. The CDR3 is made up of 14 amino acids. The V gene lost 3 bases and the J gene lost 4 bases, with 10 bases spanning the gap. Germline V CDR1 and CDR2: SGHTA, FQGNSA. The sequenced sample was cultured PBMCs, obtained from culture after CMV antigen stimulation. The sequence came from a human donor in good health (CMV status not recorded). Some clones in this sample may be carry-over from other donors' samples. V gene TRBV7-2 combines with J gene TRBJ2-1; tentatively, D is TRBD1 (5 bases). DNA for the CDR3: TGTGCCAGCAGCTTTAACAGGCTATACAATGAGCAGTTCTTC. This encodes CASSFNRLYNEQFF. Full variable domain (missing parts from reference TRBV7-2 and TRBJ2-1): GAGVSQSPSNKVTEKGKDVELRCDPISGHTALYWYRQSLGQGLEFLIYFQGNSAPDKSGLPSDRFSAERTGGSVSTLTIQRTQQEDSAVYLCASSFNRLYNEQFFGPGTRLTVL.